The T cell receptor beta chain under discussion was sequenced for a study of blood T cell repertoires in COVID-19. Across the study: PBMCs, B-cell-depleted T cells, or T cells were the source of the cDNA or gDNA that made up the material.

Adults between roughly 18 and 95 years of age took part from 24 US areas. TCRdb's copy holds only in-frame clones and misses some; the assay was immunoSEQ multiplex PCR. In the table there are a few hundred thousand clones, 91% of which are singletons. CDR3 length equals 14 residues. Germline-derived CDR1 and CDR2 are KGHSH and LQKENI. V was cut by 3 bases and J by 3 bases, with 11 bases left in between. The chain is built from TRBV18 and TRBJ1-2; D is perhaps TRBD1 (5 bases). The source of this sequence is a woman aged 40 to 50 who had been exposed to COVID-19. The sequenced sample consisted of PBMCs or T cells enriched from blood (not recorded which). The CDR3 region has the DNA TGTGCCAGCTCACCTAGGGGTACTTACTATGGCTACACCTTC. Translated, it gives CASSPRGTYYGYTF.